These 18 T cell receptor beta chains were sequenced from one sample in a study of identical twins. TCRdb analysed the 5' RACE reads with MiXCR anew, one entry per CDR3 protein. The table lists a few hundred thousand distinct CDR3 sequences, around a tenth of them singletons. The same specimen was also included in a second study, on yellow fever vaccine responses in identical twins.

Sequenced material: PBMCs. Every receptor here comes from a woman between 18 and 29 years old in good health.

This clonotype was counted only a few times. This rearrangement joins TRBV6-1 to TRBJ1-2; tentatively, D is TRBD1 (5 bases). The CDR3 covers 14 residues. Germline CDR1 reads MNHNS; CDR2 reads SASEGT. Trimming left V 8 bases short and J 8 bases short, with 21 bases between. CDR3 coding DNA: TGTGCCAGCGATCGCACAGGACTTCCTGTGGGCTACACCTTC. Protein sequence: CASDRTGLPVGYTF.

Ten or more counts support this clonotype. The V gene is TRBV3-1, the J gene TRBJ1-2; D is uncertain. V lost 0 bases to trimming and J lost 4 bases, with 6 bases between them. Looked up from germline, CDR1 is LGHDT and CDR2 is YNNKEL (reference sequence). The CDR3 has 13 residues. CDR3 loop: CASSQEAGYGYTF. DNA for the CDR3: TGTGCCAGCAGCCAAGAGGCAGGCTATGGCTACACCTTC.

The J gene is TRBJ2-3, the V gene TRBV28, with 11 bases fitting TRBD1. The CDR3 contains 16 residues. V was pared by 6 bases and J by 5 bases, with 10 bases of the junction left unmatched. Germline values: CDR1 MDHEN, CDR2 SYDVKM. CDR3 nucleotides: TGTGCCAGCAGCGGCCCCCGGGACAGGGGGGGAGATACGCAGTATTTT. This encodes CASSGPRDRGGDTQYF.

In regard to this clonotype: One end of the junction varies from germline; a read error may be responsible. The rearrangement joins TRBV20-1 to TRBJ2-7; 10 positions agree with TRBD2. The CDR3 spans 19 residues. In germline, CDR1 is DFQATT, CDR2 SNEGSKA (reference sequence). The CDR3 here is CCARYLGTSGVPTTYEQYF. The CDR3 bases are TGCTGTGCTAGATATCTAGGAACTAGCGGGGTACCCACTACCTACGAGCAGTACTTC.

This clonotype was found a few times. CDR3 region: CASSVGAGANVLTF. CDR3 bases: TGCGCCAGCAGCGTCGGGGCGGGGGCCAACGTCCTGACTTTC. This sequence joins TRBV5-1 and TRBJ2-6; TRBD1 or TRBD2 may be the D gene (5 bases each). Per the germline V gene, CDR1 is SGHRS and CDR2 is YFSETQ. Trimming left V 4 bases short and J 4 bases short, with 9 bases between. The CDR3 has 14 amino acids.

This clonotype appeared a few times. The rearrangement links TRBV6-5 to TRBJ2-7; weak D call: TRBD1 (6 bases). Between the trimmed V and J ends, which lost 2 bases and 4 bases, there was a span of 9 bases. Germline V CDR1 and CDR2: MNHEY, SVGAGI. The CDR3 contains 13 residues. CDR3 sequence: CASSYKGVYEQYF. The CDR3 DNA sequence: TGTGCCAGCAGTTACAAGGGGGTATACGAGCAGTACTTC.

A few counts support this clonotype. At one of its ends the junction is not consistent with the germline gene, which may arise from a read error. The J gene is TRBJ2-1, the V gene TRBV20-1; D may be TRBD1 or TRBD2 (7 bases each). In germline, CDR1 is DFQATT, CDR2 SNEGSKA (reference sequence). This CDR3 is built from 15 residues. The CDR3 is CCARDLRGGYNEQFF. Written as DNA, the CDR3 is TGCTGTGCTAGAGACCTCAGGGGGGGATACAATGAGCAGTTCTTC.

The CDR3 bases are TGTGCCAGCAGCATCCGGGATAACACTGAAGCTTTCTTT. Protein: CASSIRDNTEAFF. The chain carries TRBV7-8 and TRBJ1-1, with D unclear. This CDR3 comprises 13 residues. The ends were cut back, 5 bases at V and 2 bases at J, with 9 bases in the middle. The V gene's germline CDR1 is SGHVS and CDR2 FQNEAQ.

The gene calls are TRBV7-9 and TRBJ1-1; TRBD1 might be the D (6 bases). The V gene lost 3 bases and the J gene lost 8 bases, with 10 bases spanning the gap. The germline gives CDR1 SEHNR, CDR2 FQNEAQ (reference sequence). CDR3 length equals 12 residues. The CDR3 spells CASSLTDREAFF. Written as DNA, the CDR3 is TGTGCCAGCAGCTTGACCGACAGGGAAGCTTTCTTT.

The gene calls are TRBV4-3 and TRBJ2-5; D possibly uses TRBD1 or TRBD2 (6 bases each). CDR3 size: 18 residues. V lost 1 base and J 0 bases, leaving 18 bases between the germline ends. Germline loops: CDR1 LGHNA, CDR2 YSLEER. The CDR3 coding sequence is TGCGCCAGCAGCCAAGGCGGCCGGGGGCGCCTAAACCAAGAGACCCAGTACTTC. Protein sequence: CASSQGGRGRLNQETQYF.

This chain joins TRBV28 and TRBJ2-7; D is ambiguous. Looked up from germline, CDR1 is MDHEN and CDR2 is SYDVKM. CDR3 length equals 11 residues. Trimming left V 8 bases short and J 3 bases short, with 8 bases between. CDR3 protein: CASARNYEQYF. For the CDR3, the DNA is TGTGCCAGCGCGAGAAACTACGAGCAGTACTTC.

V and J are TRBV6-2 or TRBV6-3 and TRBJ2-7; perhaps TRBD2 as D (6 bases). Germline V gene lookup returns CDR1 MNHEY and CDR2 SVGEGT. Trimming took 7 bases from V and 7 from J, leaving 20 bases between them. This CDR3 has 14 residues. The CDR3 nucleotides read TGTGCCAGCAATTCTCAACAGGTGGCGGGGGAGCAGTACTTC. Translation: CASNSQQVAGEQYF.

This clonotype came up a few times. CDR3 nucleotides: TGTGCCAGCAGCCTAGGGACAGGATTAATGAACACTGAAGCTTTCTTT. Its translation is CASSLGTGLMNTEAFF. The chain is built from TRBV7-8 and TRBJ1-1; 8 positions match TRBD1. The CDR3 is made up of 16 amino acids. Germline V gives CDR1 SGHVS, CDR2 FQNEAQ. V was clipped by 5 bases and J by 0 bases; unmatched bases: 8.

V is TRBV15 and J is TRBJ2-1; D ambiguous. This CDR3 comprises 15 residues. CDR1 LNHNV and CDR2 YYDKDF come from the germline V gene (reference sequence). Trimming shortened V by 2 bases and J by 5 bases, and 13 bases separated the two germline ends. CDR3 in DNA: TGTGCCACCAGCAGAACGACCCTATCCCACAATGAGCAGTTCTTC. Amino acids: CATSRTTLSHNEQFF.

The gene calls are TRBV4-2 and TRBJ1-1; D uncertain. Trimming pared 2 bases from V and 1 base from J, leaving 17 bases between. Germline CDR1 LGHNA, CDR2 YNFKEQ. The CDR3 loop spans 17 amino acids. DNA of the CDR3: TGTGCCAGCAGCCAAAACAACCCGGGCCGGGCGAACACTGAAGCTTTCTTT. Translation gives CASSQNNPGRANTEAFF.

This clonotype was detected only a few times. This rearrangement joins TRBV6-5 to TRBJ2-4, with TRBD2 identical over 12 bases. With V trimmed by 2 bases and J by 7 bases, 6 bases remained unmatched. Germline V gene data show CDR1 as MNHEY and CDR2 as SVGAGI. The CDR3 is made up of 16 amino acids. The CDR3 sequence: CASSYPSGGAGNIQYF. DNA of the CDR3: TGTGCCAGCAGTTACCCTAGCGGGGGGGCTGGTAACATTCAGTACTTC.

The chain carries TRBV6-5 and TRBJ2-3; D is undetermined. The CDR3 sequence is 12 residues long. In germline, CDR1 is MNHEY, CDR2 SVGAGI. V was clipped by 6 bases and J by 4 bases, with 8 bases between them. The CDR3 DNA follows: TGTGCCAGCAGACCCGCTTCAGATACGCAGTATTTT. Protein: CASRPASDTQYF.

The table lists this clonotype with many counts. This CDR3 is CAILASTDTQYF. The DNA of the CDR3 is TGTGCCATCCTAGCGAGCACAGATACGCAGTATTTT. The chain couples TRBV10-3 to TRBJ2-3, with D perhaps matching TRBD2 (6 bases). Germline lookup yields CDR1 ENHRY and CDR2 SYGVKD. This CDR3 spans 12 amino acids. Trimming cost V 8 bases and J 0 bases, with 6 bases left between them.